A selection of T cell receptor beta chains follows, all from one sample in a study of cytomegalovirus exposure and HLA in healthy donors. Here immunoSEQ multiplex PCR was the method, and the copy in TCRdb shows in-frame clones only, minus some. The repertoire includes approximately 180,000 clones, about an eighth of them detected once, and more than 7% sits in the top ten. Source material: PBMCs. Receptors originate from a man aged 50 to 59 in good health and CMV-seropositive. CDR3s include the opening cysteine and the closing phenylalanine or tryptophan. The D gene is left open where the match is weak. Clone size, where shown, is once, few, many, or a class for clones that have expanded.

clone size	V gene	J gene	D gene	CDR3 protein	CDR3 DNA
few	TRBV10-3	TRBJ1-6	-	CAISESTDNSPLHF	TGTGCCATCAGTGAGTCTACAGATAATTCACCCCTCCACTTT
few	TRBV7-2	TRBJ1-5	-	CASSPLYQRNQPQHF	TGTGCCAGCAGTCCTCTCTATCAAAGAAATCAGCCCCAGCATTTT
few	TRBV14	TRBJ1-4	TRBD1	CASSQTGGYEKLFF	TGTGCCAGCAGCCAGACAGGGGGCTATGAAAAACTGTTTTTT
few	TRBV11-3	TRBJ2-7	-	CASSRLGAGNEQYF	TGTGCCAGCAGCCGGCTGGGGGCTGGGAATGAGCAGTACTTC
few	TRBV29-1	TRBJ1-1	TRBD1	CSVRTGLATITEAFF	TGCAGCGTCCGGACAGGGTTAGCTACAATCACTGAAGCTTTCTTT
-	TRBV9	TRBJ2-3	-	CASSVPPGEGDTQYF	TGTGCCAGCAGCGTACCCCCAGGGGAGGGAGATACGCAGTATTTT
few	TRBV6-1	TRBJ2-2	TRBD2	CASSENWGLAGGFTGELFF	TGTGCCAGCAGTGAAAACTGGGGACTAGCGGGGGGGTTCACCGGGGAGCTGTTTTTT
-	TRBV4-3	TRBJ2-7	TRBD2	CASSQGLAGIYEQYF	TGCGCCAGCAGCCAAGGATTAGCGGGCATTTACGAGCAGTACTTC
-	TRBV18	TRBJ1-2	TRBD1	CASSLGGRGQGIGGYTF	TGTGCCAGCTCACTGGGAGGTCGAGGACAGGGTATTGGTGGCTACACCTTC
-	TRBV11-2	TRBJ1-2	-	CASTLGPRDGYTF	TGTGCCAGCACCCTCGGTCCTCGGGATGGCTACACCTTC
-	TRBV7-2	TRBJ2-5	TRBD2	CASILGGGSVGTQYF	TGTGCCAGCATCCTCGGGGGGGGAAGCGTAGGGACCCAGTACTTC
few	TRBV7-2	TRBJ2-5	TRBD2	CASSPSGGGETQYF	TGTGCCAGCAGCCCCAGCGGGGGGGGAGAGACCCAGTACTTC
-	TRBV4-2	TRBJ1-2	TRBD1	CASSQAYKGQGDYGYTF	TGTGCCAGCAGCCAAGCCTACAAAGGACAGGGGGACTATGGCTACACCTTC
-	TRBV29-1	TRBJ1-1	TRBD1	CSVQGAAEAFF	TGCAGCGTTCAGGGGGCCGCTGAAGCTTTCTTT
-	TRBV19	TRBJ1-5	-	CASSPEHF	TGTGCCAGTTCACCAGAGCATTTT
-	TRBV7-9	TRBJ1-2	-	CASSLLGRGGYTF	TGTGCCAGCAGCTTATTGGGTCGGGGTGGCTACACCTTC
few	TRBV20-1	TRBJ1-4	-	CSARVTKKLFF	TGCAGTGCTAGGGTGACTAAAAAACTGTTTTTT
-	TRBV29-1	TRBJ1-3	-	CSVVPSGGRNTIYF	TGCAGCGTTGTCCCCTCTGGGGGGAGGAACACCATATATTTT
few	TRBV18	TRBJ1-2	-	CASSPLAGEGYTF	TGTGCCAGCTCACCGTTAGCAGGGGAAGGCTACACCTTC
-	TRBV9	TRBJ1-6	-	CASSLYDGESPLHF	TGTGCCAGCAGCCTCTATGACGGGGAGTCACCCCTCCACTTT
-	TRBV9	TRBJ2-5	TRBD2	CASSSAPAGGQETQYF	TGTGCCAGCAGCTCCGCGCCCGCGGGGGGACAAGAGACCCAGTACTTC
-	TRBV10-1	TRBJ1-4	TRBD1	CASTFRDRGRRNEKLFF	TGCGCCAGCACTTTCCGGGACAGGGGGCGAAGAAATGAAAAACTGTTTTTT
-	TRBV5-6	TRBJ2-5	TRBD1	CASSSWGTGGPIQETQYF	TGTGCCAGCAGTTCCTGGGGGACAGGGGGGCCCATCCAAGAGACCCAGTACTTC
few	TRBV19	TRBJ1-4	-	CASRIRGINEKLFF	TGTGCCAGTAGGATCCGGGGTATTAATGAAAAACTGTTTTTT
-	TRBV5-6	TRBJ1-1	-	CASSLGGFITEAFF	TGTGCCAGCAGCTTGGGCGGATTTATCACTGAAGCTTTCTTT
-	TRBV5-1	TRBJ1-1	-	CASSPGHPNTEAFF	TGCGCCAGCAGCCCGGGACACCCGAACACTGAAGCTTTCTTT
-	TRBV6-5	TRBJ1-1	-	CASSLGVRHTEAFF	TGTGCCAGCAGCCTCGGGGTTCGTCACACTGAAGCTTTCTTT
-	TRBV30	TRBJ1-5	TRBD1	CAWSRDRVGSNQPQHF	TGTGCCTGGAGCCGGGACAGGGTAGGAAGCAATCAGCCCCAGCATTTT
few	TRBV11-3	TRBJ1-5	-	CASSLGPGTSQHF	TGTGCCAGCAGCTTAGGCCCCGGGACATCCCAGCATTTT
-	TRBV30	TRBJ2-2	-	CAWSVPFGVGNAGELFF	TGTGCCTGGAGTGTACCCTTTGGGGTCGGAAACGCCGGGGAGCTGTTTTTT
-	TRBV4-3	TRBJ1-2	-	CASSQEEASQNGYTF	TGCGCCAGCAGCCAAGAGGAGGCCTCCCAGAACGGCTACACCTTC
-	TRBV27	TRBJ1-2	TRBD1	CASSTNPDRANNYGYTF	TGTGCCAGCAGTACCAATCCCGACAGGGCAAATAACTATGGCTACACCTTC
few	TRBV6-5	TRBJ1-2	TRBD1	CASSGQGYGYTF	TGTGCCAGCAGTGGACAGGGTTACGGCTACACCTTC
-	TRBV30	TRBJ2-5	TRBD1	CAWTWGTGVQTQYF	TGTGCCTGGACTTGGGGGACAGGGGTACAGACCCAGTACTTC
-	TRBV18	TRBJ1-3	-	CASSPLTGGNTIYF	TGTGCCAGCTCACCATTGACAGGTGGAAACACCATATATTTT
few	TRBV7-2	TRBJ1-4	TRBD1	CASSPDRGTNEKLFF	TGTGCCAGCAGCCCGGACAGGGGGACTAATGAAAAACTGTTTTTT
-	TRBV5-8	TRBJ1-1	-	CASSPGLMNTEAFF	TGTGCCAGCAGCCCAGGACTGATGAACACTGAAGCTTTCTTT
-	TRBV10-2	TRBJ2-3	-	CASSDGAGVTQYF	TGCGCCAGCAGTGATGGTGCCGGAGTAACGCAGTATTTT
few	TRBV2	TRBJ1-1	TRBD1	CASRRQGRGTEAFF	TGTGCCAGCAGAAGACAGGGGCGGGGAACTGAAGCTTTCTTT
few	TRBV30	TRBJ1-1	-	CASVRGNTEAFF	TGTGCCTCCGTCAGGGGAAACACTGAAGCTTTCTTT
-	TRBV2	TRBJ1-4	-	CASSERQVGEKLFF	TGTGCCAGCAGTGAACGACAGGTGGGAGAAAAACTGTTTTTT
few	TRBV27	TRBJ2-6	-	CASSFRAGANVLTF	TGTGCCAGCAGTTTCAGGGCTGGGGCCAACGTCCTGACTTTC
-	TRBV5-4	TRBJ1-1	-	CASSLRQRTEAFF	TGTGCCAGCAGCTTGAGACAGCGCACTGAAGCTTTCTTT
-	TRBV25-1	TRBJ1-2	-	CASSGPAGSNTF	TGTGCCAGCAGTGGTCCAGCAGGGTCCAACACCTTC
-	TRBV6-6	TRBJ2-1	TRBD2	CASSRLAGGPSGEQFF	TGTGCCAGCAGTAGACTAGCGGGGGGGCCTTCCGGTGAGCAGTTCTTC
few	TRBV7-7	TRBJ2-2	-	CASSPPWGQNTGELFF	TGTGCCAGCAGTCCCCCTTGGGGACAGAACACCGGGGAGCTGTTTTTT
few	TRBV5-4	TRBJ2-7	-	CASSPLWAGEPYEQYF	TGTGCCAGCAGCCCGCTTTGGGCAGGGGAACCCTACGAGCAGTACTTC
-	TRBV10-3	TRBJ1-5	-	CAINRDSNQPQHF	TGTGCCATCAACCGGGACTCCAATCAGCCCCAGCATTTT
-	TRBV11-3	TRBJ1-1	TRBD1	CASSYTTGVNTEAFF	TGTGCCAGCAGTTACACGACAGGGGTAAACACTGAAGCTTTCTTT
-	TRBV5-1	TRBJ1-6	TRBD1	CASSPTGGHNSPLHF	TGCGCCAGCAGCCCAACAGGGGGCCATAATTCACCCCTCCACTTT
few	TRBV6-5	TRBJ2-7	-	CASSYSADYYEQYF	TGTGCCAGCAGTTACTCGGCGGATTACTACGAGCAGTACTTC
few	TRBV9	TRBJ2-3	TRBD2	CASSDQRGADTQYF	TGTGCCAGCAGCGACCAGCGGGGGGCAGATACGCAGTATTTT
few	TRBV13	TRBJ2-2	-	CASNPGGSYTGELFF	TGTGCCAGCAACCCCGGGGGATCATACACCGGGGAGCTGTTTTTT
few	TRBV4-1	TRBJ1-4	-	CASSQGALGENEKLFF	TGCGCCAGCAGCCAAGGGGCCCTTGGGGAGAATGAAAAACTGTTTTTT